Listed below are T cell receptor beta chains from one sample, sequenced in a study of ipilimumab plus nivolumab after autologous stem cell transplantation. The repertoire was sequenced with immunoSEQ multiplex PCR; TCRdb's copy has only in-frame clones and lacks some. Of 15,000 to 20,000 clones in the sample, roughly 77% were seen once. Source: PBMCs, taken in a trial of ipilimumab plus nivolumab as post-transplant consolidation. The origin of the receptors is a male donor with diffuse large B-cell lymphoma. Both conserved end residues are part of each CDR3. A D gene is named only where the DNA matches it firmly. The size of a clone is reported for some rows only, either as once, few or many, or as a class for expanded clones.

D gene	clone size	V gene	J gene	CDR3 protein	CDR3 DNA
-	-	TRBV30	TRBJ2-2	CAWSPAGFAGELFF	TGTGCCTGGAGTCCTGCTGGGTTTGCCGGGGAGCTGTTTTTT
-	-	TRBV7-6	TRBJ2-2	CASSLAASGITGELFF	TGTGCCAGCAGCTTAGCGGCCTCGGGGATCACCGGGGAGCTGTTTTTT
TRBD1	-	TRBV6-1	TRBJ1-2	CASSESGTGKYGYTF	TGTGCCAGCAGTGAATCTGGGACAGGGAAATATGGCTACACCTTC
TRBD1	-	TRBV4-1	TRBJ2-7	CASSQFGGQVSYEQYF	TGCGCCAGCAGCCAATTTGGGGGACAGGTCTCCTACGAGCAGTACTTC
TRBD1	-	TRBV27	TRBJ1-3	CASSFGGQGWHTIYF	TGTGCCAGCAGCTTCGGGGGACAGGGATGGCACACCATATATTTT
TRBD2	-	TRBV9	TRBJ2-3	CASSPRGSTDTQYF	TGTGCCAGCAGCCCGCGGGGGAGCACAGATACGCAGTATTTT
-	-	TRBV27	TRBJ2-3	CVSAAQGGLSTDTQYF	TGTGTCAGCGCGGCGCAGGGAGGACTTAGCACAGATACGCAGTATTTT
-	-	TRBV7-2	TRBJ2-6	CARGAGGSGANVLTF	TGTGCCCGGGGGGCAGGGGGATCCGGGGCCAACGTCCTGACTTTC
-	few	TRBV5-6	TRBJ1-2	CASSPINSGYGYTF	TGTGCCAGCAGCCCTATAAACTCGGGCTATGGCTACACCTTC
-	-	TRBV10-3	TRBJ1-1	CAISESQGSGTEAFF	TGTGCCATCAGTGAATCACAGGGAAGCGGCACTGAAGCTTTCTTT
-	-	TRBV10-3	TRBJ2-5	CAIGYREETQYF	TGTGCCATCGGGTACAGGGAAGAGACCCAGTACTTC
-	-	TRBV25-1	TRBJ1-6	CASSGDRGENSPLHF	TGTGCCAGCAGTGGTGACAGAGGGGAAAATTCACCCCTCCACTTT
TRBD1	-	TRBV5-1	TRBJ2-7	CASSWDSPVSYEQYF	TGCGCCAGCAGCTGGGACAGCCCGGTCTCCTACGAGCAGTACTTC
-	-	TRBV30	TRBJ1-3	CAWRDGPRTLSGNTIYF	TGTGCCTGGAGGGATGGGCCGAGGACACTGTCTGGAAACACCATATATTTT
-	-	TRBV5-1	TRBJ2-5	CASSLGVQETQYF	TGCGCCAGCAGCTTGGGGGTCCAAGAGACCCAGTACTTC
-	-	TRBV7-9	TRBJ1-2	CASSWGEDYGYTF	TGTGCCAGCAGCTGGGGAGAAGACTATGGCTACACCTTC
-	-	TRBV6-9	TRBJ2-7	CASSYSSPYEQYF	TGTGCCAGCAGTTACTCAAGTCCCTACGAGCAGTACTTC
-	few	TRBV25-1	TRBJ1-4	CASSERETFLVTNEKLFF	TGTGCCAGCAGTGAAAGGGAGACTTTTTTAGTAACTAATGAAAAACTGTTTTTT
-	-	TRBV18	TRBJ2-5	CASSPPVGQGETQYF	TGTGCCAGCTCACCACCGGTGGGGCAGGGTGAGACCCAGTACTTC
-	few	TRBV21-1	TRBJ2-5	CASLPQGAQETQYF	TGTGCCAGCCTCCCCCAGGGGGCCCAAGAGACCCAGTACTTC
-	once	TRBV4-1	TRBJ2-7	CASSHPLGDGSYEQYF	TGCGCCAGCAGCCATCCTCTGGGGGATGGTTCCTACGAGCAGTACTTC
TRBD1	-	TRBV19	TRBJ1-5	CASTTGINQPQHF	TGTGCCAGTACGACAGGGATCAATCAGCCCCAGCATTTT
TRBD1	-	TRBV5-1	TRBJ1-5	CASSIGTVSNQPQHF	TGCGCCAGCAGCATCGGGACAGTTAGCAATCAGCCCCAGCATTTT